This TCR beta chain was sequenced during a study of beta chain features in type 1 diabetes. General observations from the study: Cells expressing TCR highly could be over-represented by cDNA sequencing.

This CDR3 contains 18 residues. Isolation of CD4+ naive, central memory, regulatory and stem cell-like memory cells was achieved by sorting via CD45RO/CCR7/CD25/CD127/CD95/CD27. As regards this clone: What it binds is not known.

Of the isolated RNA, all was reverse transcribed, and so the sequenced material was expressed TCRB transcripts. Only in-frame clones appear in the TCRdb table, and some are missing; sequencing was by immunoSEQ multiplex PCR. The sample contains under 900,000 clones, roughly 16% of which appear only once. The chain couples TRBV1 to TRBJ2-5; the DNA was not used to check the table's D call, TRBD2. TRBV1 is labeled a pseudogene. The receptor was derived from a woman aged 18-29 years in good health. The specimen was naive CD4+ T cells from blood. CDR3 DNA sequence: TGCACCAGCAGCGAGGGACTAGCGGGTCTCCCGTCCCAAGAGACCCAGTACTTC. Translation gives CTSSEGLAGLPSQETQYF.